This TCR beta chain appears in the sequencing data of a study of blood T cell repertoires in COVID-19. Under the authors' procedure: Amplification of reference gene primers was used by the study to estimate nucleated cell counts. Generated by immunoSEQ multiplex PCR, the TCRdb table keeps only in-frame clones and is missing some. The V and J calls and the clone size are those of that table, but D and trimming were determined from the DNA. Here the sample spans 130,000 to 150,000 clones, around 79% being singletons. Germline CDR1 is LGHDT and CDR2 is YNNKEL (reference sequence). The CDR3 contains 14 residues. The V segment lost 5 bases and the J segment 4 bases; nucleotides outside the gene matches: 6.

This TCR was sampled from a man in his forties or fifties with active or convalescent COVID-19. The V call is TRBV3-1 (or the pseudogene TRBV3-2), the J call TRBJ1-1; TRBD1 matches at 8 bases. The sample was peripheral blood. Here the CDR3 reads CASSFTGGGTEAFF. The CDR3 DNA follows: TGTGCCAGCAGCTTCACAGGGGGTGGCACTGAAGCTTTCTTT.